This TCR beta chain was sequenced in a study of shared clonotypes between healthy human individuals. The study, taken as a whole, reports: Deeper or shallower sequencing was expected to change how clonotypes are shared among donors.

Comment on this clone: Antigen unknown.

Naive CD4+ cells were CD45RA-selected; the remaining cells were memory. Each subset's genomic DNA was shared equally among a number of immunoSEQ plates. In replicate PCRs of sorted subsets, roughly 200 ng DNA, 29,000 or so T cell genomes, was used. Profiled with immunoSEQ multiplex PCR; TCRdb holds only in-frame clones, not every one. The sample lists 2 million to 2.5 million clones, approximately 95% occurring once. V trimming: 1 base; J trimming: 8 bases; junction bases outside the gene matches: 5. The CDR3 contains 13 residues. The V gene's germline CDR1 is GTSNPN and CDR2 SVGIG (reference sequence).

Source material: naive CD4+ T cells from PBMCs. Subset reported: CD45RA+ positively selected. V usage is TRBV30 and J usage is TRBJ1-2, with 9 bases fitting TRBD1. The receptor comes from a man between 18 and 29 years old in good health. Some clones in this sample may be carry-over from other donors' samples. The CDR3 region is CAWSDRGRRGYTF. In DNA form, the CDR3 reads TGTGCCTGGAGTGACAGGGGGCGCCGGGGCTACACCTTC.